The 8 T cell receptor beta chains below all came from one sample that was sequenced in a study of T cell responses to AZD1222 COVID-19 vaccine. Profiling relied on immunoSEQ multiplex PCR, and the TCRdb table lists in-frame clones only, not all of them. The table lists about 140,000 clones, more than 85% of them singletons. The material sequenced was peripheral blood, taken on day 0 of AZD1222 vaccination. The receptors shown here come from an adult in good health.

In nucleotides, the CDR3 is TGTGCCAGCAGCTTAAGGGTAGAGCAGGGGAGTATCGGATACGAGCAGTACTTC. It yields the protein CASSLRVEQGSIGYEQYF. The chain joins TRBV11-2 to TRBJ2-7; TRBD1 might be the D (6 bases). Germline lookup yields CDR1 SGHAT and CDR2 FQNNGV. The CDR3 is 18 residues long. The germline V and J ends were trimmed by 2 bases and 4 bases, with 24 bases remaining between them.

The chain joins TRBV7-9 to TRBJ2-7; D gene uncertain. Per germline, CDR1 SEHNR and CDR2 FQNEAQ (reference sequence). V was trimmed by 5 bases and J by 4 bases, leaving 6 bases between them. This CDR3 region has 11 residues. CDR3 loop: CASSPRYEQYF. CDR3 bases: TGTGCCAGCAGCCCCAGGTACGAGCAGTACTTC.

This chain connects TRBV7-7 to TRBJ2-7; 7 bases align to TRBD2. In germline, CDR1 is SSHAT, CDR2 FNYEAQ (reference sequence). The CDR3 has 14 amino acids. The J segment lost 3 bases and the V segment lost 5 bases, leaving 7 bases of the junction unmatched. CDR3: CASSPGGSGYEQYF. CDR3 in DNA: TGTGCCAGCAGCCCCGGCGGGAGTGGCTACGAGCAGTACTTC.

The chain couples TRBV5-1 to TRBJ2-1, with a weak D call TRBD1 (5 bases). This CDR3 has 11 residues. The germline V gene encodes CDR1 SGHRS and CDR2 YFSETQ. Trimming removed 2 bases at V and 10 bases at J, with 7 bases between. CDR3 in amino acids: CASSFDREQFF. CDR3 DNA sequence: TGCGCCAGCAGCTTCGACAGAGAGCAGTTCTTC.

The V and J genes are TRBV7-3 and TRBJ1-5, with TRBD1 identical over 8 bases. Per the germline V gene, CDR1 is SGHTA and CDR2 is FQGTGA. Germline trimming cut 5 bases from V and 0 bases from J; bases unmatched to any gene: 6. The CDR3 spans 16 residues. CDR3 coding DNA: TGTGCCAGCAGCCGGACAGGGACGTTTAGCAATCAGCCCCAGCATTTT. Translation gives CASSRTGTFSNQPQHF.

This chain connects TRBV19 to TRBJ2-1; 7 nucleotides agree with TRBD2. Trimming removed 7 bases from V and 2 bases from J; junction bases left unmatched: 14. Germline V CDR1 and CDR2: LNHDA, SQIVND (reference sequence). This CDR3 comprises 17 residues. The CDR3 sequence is CASTPLGGSATYNEQFF. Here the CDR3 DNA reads TGTGCCAGTACCCCTCTGGGGGGGAGTGCTACCTACAATGAGCAGTTCTTC. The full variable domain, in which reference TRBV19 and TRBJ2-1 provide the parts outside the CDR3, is DGGITQSPKYLFRKEGQNVTLSCEQNLNHDAMYWYRQDPGQGLRLIYYSQIVNDFQKGDIAEGYSVSREKKESFPLTVTSAQKNPTAFYLCASTPLGGSATYNEQFFGPGTRLTVL.

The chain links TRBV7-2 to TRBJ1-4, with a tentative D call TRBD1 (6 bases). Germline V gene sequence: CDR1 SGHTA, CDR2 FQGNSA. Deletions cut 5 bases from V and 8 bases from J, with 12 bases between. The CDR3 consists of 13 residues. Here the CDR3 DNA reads TGTGCCAGCAGCACTCGGACAGAAGAAAAACTGTTTTTT. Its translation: CASSTRTEEKLFF.

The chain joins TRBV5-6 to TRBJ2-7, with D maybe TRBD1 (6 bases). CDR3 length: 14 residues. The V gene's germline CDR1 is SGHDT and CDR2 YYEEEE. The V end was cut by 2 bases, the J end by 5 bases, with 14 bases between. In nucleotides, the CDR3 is TGTGCCAGCAGCTTACAGGGAGTATTCCACGAGCAGTACTTC. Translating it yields CASSLQGVFHEQYF. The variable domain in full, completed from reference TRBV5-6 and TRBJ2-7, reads DAGVTQSPTHLIKTRGQQVTLRCSPKSGHDTVSWYQQALGQGPQFIFQYYEEEERQRGNFPDRFSGHQFPNYSSELNVNALLLGDSALYLCASSLQGVFHEQYFGPGTRLTVT.